Listed below are T cell receptor beta chains from one sample, sequenced in a study of blood T cell repertoires in COVID-19. Sequencing was performed with immunoSEQ multiplex PCR; in TCRdb, only in-frame clones are kept and a portion is missing. Of about 180,000 clones listed, more than 70% are singletons. Input material: peripheral blood. The origin of the receptors is a woman aged 25 to 39 with acute or convalescent COVID-19. Both conserved end residues are part of each CDR3. D genes are given only for firm matches. The size entry is marked missing in some rows and otherwise reads once, few, many or a size class.

clone size: -
D gene: TRBD2
V gene: TRBV18
J gene: TRBJ2-7
CDR3 DNA: TGTGCCAGCTCACCACCTAGCGGGAGATACGAGCAGTACTTC
CDR3 protein: CASSPPSGRYEQYF

clone size: few
D gene: -
V gene: TRBV2
J gene: TRBJ1-1
CDR3 DNA: TGTGCCAGCGGCGATTCGGTCGCACCGGAGGAAGCTTTCTTT
CDR3 protein: CASGDSVAPEEAFF

clone size: -
D gene: -
V gene: TRBV28
J gene: TRBJ1-3
CDR3 DNA: TGTGCCAGCAGTTTAAGCGGGGCGGACACCATATATTTT
CDR3 protein: CASSLSGADTIYF

clone size: -
D gene: -
V gene: TRBV7-9
J gene: TRBJ1-2
CDR3 DNA: TGTGCCAGCAGTTTGCAAACAGGCGACTACACCTTC
CDR3 protein: CASSLQTGDYTF

clone size: -
D gene: -
V gene: TRBV12-3/TRBV12-4
J gene: TRBJ2-3
CDR3 DNA: TGTGCCAGCAGAACAGGGCCGCAGGCGCAGTATTTT
CDR3 protein: CASRTGPQAQYF

clone size: -
D gene: -
V gene: TRBV9
J gene: TRBJ2-3
CDR3 DNA: TGTGCCAGCAGCGTAGGTCTGGATACGCAGTATTTT
CDR3 protein: CASSVGLDTQYF

clone size: -
D gene: -
V gene: TRBV28
J gene: TRBJ1-3
CDR3 DNA: TGTGCCAGCACCAATGGGGGGATCTCTGGAAACACCATATATTTT
CDR3 protein: CASTNGGISGNTIYF

clone size: -
D gene: TRBD1
V gene: TRBV18
J gene: TRBJ1-2
CDR3 DNA: TGTGCCAGCTCACCTTGGACAGGAGAGGGGGACTATGGCTACACCTTC
CDR3 protein: CASSPWTGEGDYGYTF

clone size: -
D gene: TRBD2
V gene: TRBV7-1
J gene: TRBJ2-5
CDR3 DNA: TGTGCCAGCAGCTCCGCCCCGGATTCGCGGTCGGCGGGACTAGCGGGAGGGCTGAGGGAGACCCAGTACTTC
CDR3 protein: CASSSAPDSRSAGLAGGLRETQYF

clone size: -
D gene: -
V gene: TRBV12-5
J gene: TRBJ2-2
CDR3 DNA: TGTGCTAGTGGTTTGGTACAGGGCGGGAGAGAGGCCGGGGAGCTGTTTTTT
CDR3 protein: CASGLVQGGREAGELFF

clone size: few
D gene: -
V gene: TRBV5-1
J gene: TRBJ2-1
CDR3 DNA: TGCGCCAGCAGCGGCGGGGATGAGCAGTTCTTC
CDR3 protein: CASSGGDEQFF

clone size: -
D gene: TRBD2
V gene: TRBV4-1
J gene: TRBJ2-1
CDR3 DNA: TGCGCCAGCACCTCTTTTAGCGGGAAAGAGCAGTTCTTC
CDR3 protein: CASTSFSGKEQFF

clone size: -
D gene: TRBD2
V gene: TRBV6-5
J gene: TRBJ2-7
CDR3 DNA: TGTGCCAGCAGTTACTCTTGGGCTAGCGGGACCTACGAGCAGTACTTC
CDR3 protein: CASSYSWASGTYEQYF

clone size: -
D gene: -
V gene: TRBV2
J gene: TRBJ2-3
CDR3 DNA: TGTGCCAGCAGTGAAGAGAGGAATACGCAGTATTTT
CDR3 protein: CASSEERNTQYF

clone size: -
D gene: TRBD2
V gene: TRBV5-1
J gene: TRBJ2-3
CDR3 DNA: TGCGCCAGCAGCATACTAGCGGAGGCTACAGATACGCAGTATTTT
CDR3 protein: CASSILAEATDTQYF

clone size: -
D gene: -
V gene: TRBV6-5
J gene: TRBJ2-3
CDR3 DNA: TGTGCCAGCAACTCGGACAGTAAGTATTTT
CDR3 protein: CASNSDSKYF

clone size: -
D gene: TRBD1
V gene: TRBV15
J gene: TRBJ1-1
CDR3 DNA: TGTGCCACCAGCAGAGCCCAGGGGGCAACTGAAGCTTTCTTT
CDR3 protein: CATSRAQGATEAFF

clone size: -
D gene: -
V gene: TRBV30
J gene: TRBJ2-1
CDR3 DNA: TGTGCCTGGAGTTCTAGCTCCTACAATGAGCAGTTCTTC
CDR3 protein: CAWSSSSYNEQFF

clone size: -
D gene: -
V gene: TRBV19
J gene: TRBJ2-7
CDR3 DNA: TGTGCCAGTAGTTTCCAGGGATCCTACGAGCAGTACTTC
CDR3 protein: CASSFQGSYEQYF

clone size: -
D gene: -
V gene: TRBV7-9
J gene: TRBJ2-7
CDR3 DNA: TGTGCCAGCAGCTTGGTGAGTTACGAGCAGTACTTC
CDR3 protein: CASSLVSYEQYF

clone size: -
D gene: -
V gene: TRBV20-1
J gene: TRBJ2-7
CDR3 DNA: TGCAGTAAACTACGGGGGAAGGAGCAGTACTTC
CDR3 protein: CSKLRGKEQYF

clone size: -
D gene: -
V gene: TRBV6-5
J gene: TRBJ2-2
CDR3 DNA: TGTGCCAGCAGCGATGAGCGGACCGGGGAGCTGTTTTTT
CDR3 protein: CASSDERTGELFF

clone size: -
D gene: TRBD1
V gene: TRBV7-9
J gene: TRBJ1-4
CDR3 DNA: TGTGCCAGCAGCCCCCTGACAGGGAGGTTGTTTTTT
CDR3 protein: CASSPLTGRLFF

clone size: -
D gene: -
V gene: TRBV10-3
J gene: TRBJ1-3
CDR3 DNA: TGTGCCATCAAGGACAGTTTAAGCTCTGGAAACACCATATATTTT
CDR3 protein: CAIKDSLSSGNTIYF

clone size: -
D gene: TRBD1
V gene: TRBV5-1
J gene: TRBJ2-7
CDR3 DNA: TGCGCCAGCAGCGGACCGGGACAGGGAGGGTACGAGCAGTACTTC
CDR3 protein: CASSGPGQGGYEQYF

clone size: -
D gene: -
V gene: TRBV6-5
J gene: TRBJ1-4
CDR3 DNA: TGTGCCAGCAGTAGGGCGGGAGAAAAACTGTTTTTT
CDR3 protein: CASSRAGEKLFF

clone size: few
D gene: -
V gene: TRBV20-1
J gene: TRBJ2-7
CDR3 DNA: TGCAGTGCTCAGGTCCTCTACGAGCAGTACTTC
CDR3 protein: CSAQVLYEQYF

clone size: -
D gene: -
V gene: TRBV5-1
J gene: TRBJ1-2
CDR3 DNA: TGCGCCAGCAGCGCTCAACAGGGAGAGGATGGCTACACCTTC
CDR3 protein: CASSAQQGEDGYTF